These 10 T cell receptor beta chains were sequenced from one sample in a study of blood T cell repertoires in COVID-19. The data were produced by immunoSEQ multiplex PCR, yet TCRdb's version contains in-frame clones alone and is incomplete. This sample has about 110,000 clones, with about 90% found just once. The sample taken for sequencing was peripheral blood. Source of these receptors: a human donor in a cohort sampled during active COVID-19.

The chain employs TRBV7-8 and TRBJ2-7, with TRBD1 matching over 7 bases. The ends lost 5 bases at V and 1 base at J; junction bases unmatched: 5. Germline values: CDR1 SGHVS, CDR2 FQNEAQ. CDR3 length: 14 amino acids. CDR3 sequence reads: CASSTRQGSYEQYF. CDR3 coding DNA: TGTGCCAGCAGCACCAGACAGGGATCCTACGAGCAGTACTTC.

V usage is TRBV15 and J usage is TRBJ2-7; D unresolved. CDR1 LNHNV and CDR2 YYDKDF come from the germline V gene (reference sequence). The CDR3 loop spans 13 amino acids. V lost 3 bases and J lost 12, with 18 bases in between. This chain's CDR3 is CATSRTSGSLGYF. In DNA, the CDR3 is TGTGCCACCAGCAGGACCTCCGGGTCTCTTGGGTACTTC.

The chain is built from TRBV9 and TRBJ2-7, with D possibly matching TRBD1 (6 bases). Trimming shortened V by 0 bases and J by 2 bases, and 15 bases separated the two germline ends. Per germline, CDR1 SGDLS and CDR2 YYNGEE. CDR3 length equals 16 residues. The CDR3 reads CASSVASAGATYEQYF. The CDR3 DNA follows: TGTGCCAGCAGCGTAGCGTCCGCAGGGGCCACCTACGAGCAGTACTTC.

The chain combines TRBV19 with TRBJ2-1; the match to TRBD2 covers 16 bases. V dropped 5 bases and J dropped 2; count of bases not matched to a gene: 6. Germline CDR1 LNHDA, CDR2 SQIVND (reference sequence). CDR3 length equals 18 residues. In nucleotides, the CDR3 is TGTGCCAGTAGTCCAGGGACTAGCGGGAGGGCCGCCTACAATGAGCAGTTCTTC. It specifies CASSPGTSGRAAYNEQFF.

The gene calls are TRBV28 and TRBJ1-2; 8 bases map to TRBD1. The CDR3 contains 13 residues. V shed 8 bases and J 5 bases; nucleotides not matched to a gene: 7. CDR1 and CDR2 from the germline V gene are MDHEN and SYDVKM. CDR3 nucleotide sequence: TGTGCCAGCCGGACAGGGCAAGGGTATGGCTACACCTTC. This sequence encodes CASRTGQGYGYTF.

This sequence joins TRBV4-2 and TRBJ2-1; 7 nucleotides line up with TRBD2. Germline V gives CDR1 LGHNA, CDR2 YNFKEQ. The junction had 15 bases not matched to a gene; V was cut back by 1 base and J by 6 bases. This CDR3 region has 18 residues. The DNA of the CDR3 is TGTGCCAGCAGCCAAGCGGGGGGAGGGACTACCCCCATCAATGAGCAGTTCTTC. Amino acid sequence: CASSQAGGGTTPINEQFF.

This chain uses TRBV2 with TRBJ2-7; D remains ambiguous. Trimming removed 8 bases from V and 4 bases from J, with 12 bases in between. The CDR3 contains 12 residues. Germline values: CDR1 SNHLY, CDR2 FYNNEI. DNA of the CDR3: TGTGCCAGCGGCCGGAGAACTTACGAGCAGTACTTC. It translates to CASGRRTYEQYF.

J is TRBJ2-1 and V is TRBV2; 10 bases map to TRBD1. The CDR3 runs 13 residues. V lost 3 bases, J lost 11 bases, and 4 bases stayed unmatched. The V gene's germline CDR1 is SNHLY and CDR2 FYNNEI. The DNA of the CDR3 is TGTGCCAGCAGTGATAGGACAGGGGGTCAGCAGTTCTTC. Encoded protein: CASSDRTGGQQFF.

The rearrangement uses TRBV15 and TRBJ1-2; TRBD1 agrees at 10 bases. The CDR3 is 16 amino acids. After removal of 0 bases from V and 3 bases from J, the junction contained 4 bases not matched to a gene. Looked up from germline, CDR1 is LNHNV and CDR2 is YYDKDF (reference sequence). The CDR3 loop reads CATSRDWDRGYYGYTF. The CDR3 DNA reads TGTGCCACCAGCAGAGATTGGGACAGGGGATACTATGGCTACACCTTC. Supplemented by reference TRBV15 and TRBJ1-2, the full variable domain reads DAMVIQNPRYQVTQFGKPVTLSCSQTLNHNVMYWYQQKSSQAPKLLFHYYDKDFNNEADTPDNFQSRRPNTSFCFLDIRSPGLGDTAMYLCATSRDWDRGYYGYTFGSGTRLTVV.

V is TRBV4-3 and J is TRBJ2-7, with TRBD2 matching 10 bases. V shed 0 bases, J shed 6 bases, and the junction held 5 bases outside the gene matches. The CDR3 is 15 residues long. Germline CDR1 LGHNA, CDR2 YSLEER. CDR3 in DNA: TGCGCCAGCAGCCAAGATACTAGCGGGATCGGCGAGCAGTACTTC. This sequence encodes CASSQDTSGIGEQYF.